Shown below are 2 T cell receptor beta chains from a single sample sequenced in a study of T cell repertoires in cytomegalovirus infection. MiXCR, run by TCRdb on the reads, gives a single entry per CDR3 protein. The sample carries 680,000 or so distinct CDR3 sequences, roughly 35% recorded once. The sample taken for sequencing was PBMCs. The origin of the receptors is a human donor in good health (CMV status not recorded). Some clones in this sample may be carry-over from other donors' samples.

The chain combines TRBV27 with TRBJ2-2; a possible D gene is TRBD1 (6 bases). Germline CDR1 MNHEY, CDR2 SMNVEV (reference sequence). The CDR3 sequence is 14 residues long. CDR3 in DNA: TGTGCAACGAACAGGGCAGCGAACACCGTTGAGCTGTTTTTT. This gives the protein CATNRAANTVELFF.

The V gene is TRBV7-8, the J gene TRBJ1-1; TRBD1 aligns across 8 bases. The CDR3 covers 17 residues. The V segment lost 4 bases and the J segment 5 bases; nucleotides outside the gene matches: 15. Germline V lookup: CDR1 SGHVS, CDR2 FQNEAQ. The CDR3: CASSSLVRQGLRTEAFF. DNA for the CDR3: TGTGCCAGCAGCTCTTTAGTCCGACAGGGGCTAAGGACTGAAGCTTTCTTT.